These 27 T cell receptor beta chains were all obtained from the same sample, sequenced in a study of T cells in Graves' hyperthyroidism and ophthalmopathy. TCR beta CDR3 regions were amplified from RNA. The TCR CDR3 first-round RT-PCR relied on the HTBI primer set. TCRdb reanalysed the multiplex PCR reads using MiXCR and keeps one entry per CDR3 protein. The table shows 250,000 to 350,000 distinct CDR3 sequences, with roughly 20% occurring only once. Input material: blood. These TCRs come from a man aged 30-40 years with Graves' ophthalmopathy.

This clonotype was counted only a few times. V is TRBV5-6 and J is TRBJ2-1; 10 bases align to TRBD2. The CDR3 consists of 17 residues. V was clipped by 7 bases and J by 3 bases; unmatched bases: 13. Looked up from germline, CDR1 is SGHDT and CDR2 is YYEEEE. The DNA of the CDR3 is TGTGCCAGCGCTGGGGCGTCTAGCGGGAGTCTCTACAATGAGCAGTTCTTC. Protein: CASAGASSGSLYNEQFF.

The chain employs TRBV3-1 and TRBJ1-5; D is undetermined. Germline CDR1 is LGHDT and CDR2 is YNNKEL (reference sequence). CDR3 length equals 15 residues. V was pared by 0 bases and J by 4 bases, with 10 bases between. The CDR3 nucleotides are TGTGCCAGCAGCCAAGATACTCGGTGGAATCAGCCCCAGCATTTT. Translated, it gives CASSQDTRWNQPQHF. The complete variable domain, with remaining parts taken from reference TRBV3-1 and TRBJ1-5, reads DTAVSQTPKYLVTQMGNDKSIKCEQNLGHDTMYWYKQDSKKFLKIMFSYNNKELIINETVPNRFSPKSPDKAHLNLHINSLELGDSAVYFCASSQDTRWNQPQHFGDGTRLSIL.

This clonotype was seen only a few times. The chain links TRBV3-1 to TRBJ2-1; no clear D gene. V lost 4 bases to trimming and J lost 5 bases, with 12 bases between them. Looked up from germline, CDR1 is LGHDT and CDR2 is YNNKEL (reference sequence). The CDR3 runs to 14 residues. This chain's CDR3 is CASSPYYAHNEQFF. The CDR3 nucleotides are TGTGCCAGCAGCCCGTACTATGCCCACAATGAGCAGTTCTTC.

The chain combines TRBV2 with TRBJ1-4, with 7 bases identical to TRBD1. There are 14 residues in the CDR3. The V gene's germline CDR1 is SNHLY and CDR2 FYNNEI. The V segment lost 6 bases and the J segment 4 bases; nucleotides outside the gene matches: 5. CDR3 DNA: TGTGCCAGCAGAGGGACAGCGTATAATGAAAAACTGTTTTTT. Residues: CASRGTAYNEKLFF.

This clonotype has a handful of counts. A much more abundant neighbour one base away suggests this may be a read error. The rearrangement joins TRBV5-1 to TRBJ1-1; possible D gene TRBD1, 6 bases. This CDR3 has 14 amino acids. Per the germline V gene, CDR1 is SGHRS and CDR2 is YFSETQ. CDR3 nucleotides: TGCGCCAGCAGCTATCAGGGAGGGGACACTGAAGCTCTCTTT. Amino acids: CASSYQGGDTEALF.

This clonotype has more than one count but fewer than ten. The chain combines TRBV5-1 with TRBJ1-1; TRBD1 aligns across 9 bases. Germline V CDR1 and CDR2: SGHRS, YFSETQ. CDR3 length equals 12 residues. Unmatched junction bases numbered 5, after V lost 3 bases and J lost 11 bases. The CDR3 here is CASSSGQGMAFF. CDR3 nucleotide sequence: TGCGCCAGCAGCTCGGGACAGGGAATGGCTTTCTTT.

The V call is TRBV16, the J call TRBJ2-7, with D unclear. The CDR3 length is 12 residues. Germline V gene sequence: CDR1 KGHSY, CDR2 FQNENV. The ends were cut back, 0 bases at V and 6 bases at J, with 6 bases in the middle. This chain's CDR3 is CASSQSLPEQYF. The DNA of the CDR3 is TGTGCCAGCAGCCAATCGTTACCCGAGCAGTACTTC.

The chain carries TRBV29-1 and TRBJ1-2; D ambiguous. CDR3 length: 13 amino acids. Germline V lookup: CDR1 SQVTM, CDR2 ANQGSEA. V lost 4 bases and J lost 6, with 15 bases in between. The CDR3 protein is CSVVSGDRNGYTF. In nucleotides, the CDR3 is TGCAGCGTTGTAAGCGGCGATCGCAATGGCTACACCTTC.

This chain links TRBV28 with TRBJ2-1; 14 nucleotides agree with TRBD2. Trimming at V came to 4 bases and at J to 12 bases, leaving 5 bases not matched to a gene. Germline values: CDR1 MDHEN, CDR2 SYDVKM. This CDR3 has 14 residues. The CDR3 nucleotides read TGTGCCAGCAGTTATGGGACTAGCGGGAGCCCGCAGTTCTTC. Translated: CASSYGTSGSPQFF.

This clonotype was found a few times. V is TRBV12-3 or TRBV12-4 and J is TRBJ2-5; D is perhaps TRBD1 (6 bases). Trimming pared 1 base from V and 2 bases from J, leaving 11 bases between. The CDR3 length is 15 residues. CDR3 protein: CASSLGGGNQETQYF. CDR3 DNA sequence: TGTGCCAGCAGTTTAGGAGGGGGAAATCAAGAGACCCAGTACTTC.

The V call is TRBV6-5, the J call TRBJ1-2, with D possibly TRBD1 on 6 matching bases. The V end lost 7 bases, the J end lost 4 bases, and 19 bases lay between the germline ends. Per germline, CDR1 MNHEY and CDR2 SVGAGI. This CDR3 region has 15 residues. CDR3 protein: CASIKQGANSYGYTF. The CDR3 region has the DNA TGTGCCAGCATTAAACAGGGAGCGAATTCCTATGGCTACACCTTC.

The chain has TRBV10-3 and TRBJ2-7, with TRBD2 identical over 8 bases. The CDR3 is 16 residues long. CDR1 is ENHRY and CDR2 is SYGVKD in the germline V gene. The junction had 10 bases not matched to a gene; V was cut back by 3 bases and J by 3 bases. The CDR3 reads CAISDQGAGARYEQYF. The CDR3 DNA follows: TGTGCCATCAGTGATCAGGGAGCGGGAGCGCGCTACGAGCAGTACTTC.

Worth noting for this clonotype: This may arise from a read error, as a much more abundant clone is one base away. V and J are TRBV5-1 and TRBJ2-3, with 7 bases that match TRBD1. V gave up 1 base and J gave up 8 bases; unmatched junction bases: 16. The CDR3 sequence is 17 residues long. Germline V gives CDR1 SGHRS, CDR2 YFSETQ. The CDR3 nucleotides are TGCGCCAGCAGCTTGTCTAACTACAGGGGCCATCCAGTTACGCAGTATTTT. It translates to CASSLSNYRGHPVTQYF. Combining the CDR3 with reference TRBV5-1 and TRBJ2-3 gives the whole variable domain KAGVTQTPRYLIKTRGQQVTLSCSPISGHRSVSWYQQTPGQGLQFLFEYFSETQRNKGNFPGRFSGRQFSNSRSEMNVSTLELGDSALYLCASSLSNYRGHPVTQYFGPGTRLTVL.

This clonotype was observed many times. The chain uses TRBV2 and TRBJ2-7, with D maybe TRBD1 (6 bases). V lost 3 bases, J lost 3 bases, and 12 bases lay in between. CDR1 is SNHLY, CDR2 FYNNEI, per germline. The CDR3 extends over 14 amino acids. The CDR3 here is CASSEQGTHYEQYF. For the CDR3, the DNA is TGTGCCAGCAGTGAGCAAGGGACACACTACGAGCAGTACTTC.

The CDR3 sequence is CASSIGGYGRVPNQPQHF. CDR3 nucleotide sequence: TGTGCCAGTAGTATAGGGGGGTATGGAAGGGTCCCTAATCAGCCCCAGCATTTT. The genes are TRBV19 and TRBJ1-5; D is possibly TRBD1 (5 bases). V lost 1 base and J lost 4, with 20 bases in between. Germline CDR1 and CDR2: LNHDA and SQIVND (reference sequence). The CDR3 has 18 residues. Full variable domain (rest looked up from reference TRBV19 and TRBJ1-5): DGGITQSPKYLFRKEGQNVTLSCEQNLNHDAMYWYRQDPGQGLRLIYYSQIVNDFQKGDIAEGYSVSREKKESFPLTVTSAQKNPTAFYLCASSIGGYGRVPNQPQHFGDGTRLSIL.

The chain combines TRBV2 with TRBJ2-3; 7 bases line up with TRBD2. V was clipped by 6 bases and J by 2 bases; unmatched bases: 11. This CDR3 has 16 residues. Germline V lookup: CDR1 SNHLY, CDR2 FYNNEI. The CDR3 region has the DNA TGTGCCAGCAGACTGGGTTTGCTAGCGGTCACAGATACGCAGTATTTT. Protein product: CASRLGLLAVTDTQYF.

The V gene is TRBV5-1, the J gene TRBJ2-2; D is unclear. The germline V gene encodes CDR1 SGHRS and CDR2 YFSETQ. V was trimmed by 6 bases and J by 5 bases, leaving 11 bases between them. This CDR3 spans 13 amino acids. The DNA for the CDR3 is TGCGCCAGCACCGCGGACGCTACCGGGGAGCTGTTTTTT. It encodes CASTADATGELFF. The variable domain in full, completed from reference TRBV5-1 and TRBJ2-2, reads KAGVTQTPRYLIKTRGQQVTLSCSPISGHRSVSWYQQTPGQGLQFLFEYFSETQRNKGNFPGRFSGRQFSNSRSEMNVSTLELGDSALYLCASTADATGELFFGEGSRLTVL.

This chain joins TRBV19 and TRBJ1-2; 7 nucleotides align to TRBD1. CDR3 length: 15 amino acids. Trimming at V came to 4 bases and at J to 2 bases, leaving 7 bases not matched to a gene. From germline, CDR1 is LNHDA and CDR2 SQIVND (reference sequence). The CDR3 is CASSTATGLNYGYTF. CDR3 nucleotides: TGTGCCAGTAGTACCGCGACAGGGCTGAACTATGGCTACACCTTC.

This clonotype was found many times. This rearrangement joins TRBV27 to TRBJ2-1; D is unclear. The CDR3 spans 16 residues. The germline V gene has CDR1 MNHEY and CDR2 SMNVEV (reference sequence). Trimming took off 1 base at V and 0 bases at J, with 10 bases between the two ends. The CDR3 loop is CASSLWAVSSYNEQFF. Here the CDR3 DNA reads TGTGCCAGCAGTTTATGGGCGGTTAGCTCCTACAATGAGCAGTTCTTC.

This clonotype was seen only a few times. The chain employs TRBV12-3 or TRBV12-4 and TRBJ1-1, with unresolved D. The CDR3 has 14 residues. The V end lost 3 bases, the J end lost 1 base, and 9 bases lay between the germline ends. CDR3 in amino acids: CASSFARWNTEAFF. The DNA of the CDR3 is TGTGCCAGCAGTTTTGCACGGTGGAACACTGAAGCTTTCTTT.

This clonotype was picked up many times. In DNA, the CDR3 is TGTGCCAGCAGTTATCAATCTCCGGCGTTGAACACTGAAGCTTTCTTT. As protein: CASSYQSPALNTEAFF. The V call is TRBV6-2 or TRBV6-3, the J call TRBJ1-1; D is uncertain. Trimming left V 3 bases short and J 0 bases short, with 14 bases between. Germline assignment: CDR1 MNHEY and CDR2 SVGEGT. The CDR3 totals 16 residues.

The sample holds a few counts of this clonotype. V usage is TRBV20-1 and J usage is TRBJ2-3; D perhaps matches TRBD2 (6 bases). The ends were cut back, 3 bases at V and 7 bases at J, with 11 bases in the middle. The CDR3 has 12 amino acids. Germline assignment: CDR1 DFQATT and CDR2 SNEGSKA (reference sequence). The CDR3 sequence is CSARLGGNTQYF. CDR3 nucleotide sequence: TGCAGTGCTAGGCTAGGAGGGAATACGCAGTATTTT.

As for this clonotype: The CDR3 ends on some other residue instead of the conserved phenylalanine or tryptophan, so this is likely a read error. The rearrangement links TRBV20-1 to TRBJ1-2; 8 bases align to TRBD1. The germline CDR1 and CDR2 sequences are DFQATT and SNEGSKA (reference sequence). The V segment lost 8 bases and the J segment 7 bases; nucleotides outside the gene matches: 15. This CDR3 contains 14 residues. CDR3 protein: CSTDLADREIGYTL. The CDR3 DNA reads TGCAGTACAGACCTAGCGGACAGGGAAATTGGCTACACCCTC.

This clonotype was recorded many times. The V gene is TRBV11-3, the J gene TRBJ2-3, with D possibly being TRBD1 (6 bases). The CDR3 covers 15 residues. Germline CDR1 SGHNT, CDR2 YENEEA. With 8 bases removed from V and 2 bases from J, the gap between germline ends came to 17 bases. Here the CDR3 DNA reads TGTGCCAGCGGGCTGGACAGTGAAAACACAGATACGCAGTATTTT. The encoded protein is CASGLDSENTDTQYF.

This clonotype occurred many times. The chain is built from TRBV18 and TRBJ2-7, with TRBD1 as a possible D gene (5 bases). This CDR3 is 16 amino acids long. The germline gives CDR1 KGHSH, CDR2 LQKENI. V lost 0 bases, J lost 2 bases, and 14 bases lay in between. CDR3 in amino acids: CASSPPTAPNPYEQYF. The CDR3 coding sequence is TGTGCCAGCTCACCACCGACAGCGCCTAACCCCTACGAGCAGTACTTC.

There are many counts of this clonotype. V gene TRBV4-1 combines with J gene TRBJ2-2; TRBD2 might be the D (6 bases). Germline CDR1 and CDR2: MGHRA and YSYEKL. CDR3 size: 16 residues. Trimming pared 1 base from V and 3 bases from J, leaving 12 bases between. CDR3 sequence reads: CASSQGMGGDTGELFF. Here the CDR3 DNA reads TGCGCCAGCAGCCAAGGAATGGGAGGCGACACCGGGGAGCTGTTTTTT.

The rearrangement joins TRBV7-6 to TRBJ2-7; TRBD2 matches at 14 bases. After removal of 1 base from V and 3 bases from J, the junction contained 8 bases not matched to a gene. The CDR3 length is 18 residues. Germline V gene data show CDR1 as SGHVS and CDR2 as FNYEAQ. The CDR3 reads CASSLGGTSGSGSYEQYF. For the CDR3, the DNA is TGTGCCAGCAGCTTAGGGGGGACTAGCGGGAGTGGAAGCTACGAGCAGTACTTC.